The subject of this entry is one T cell receptor (beta chain). Its matching antigen is unknown. The data derive from a study of CD8+ T cells in alopecia areata. About the research overall: Tofacitinib was taken orally by treated patients, and the dose was 5 to 10 mg twice daily. Regarding the study as a whole: The study also sequences resident alphabeta T cells of normal skin in scalp samples.

In germline, CDR1 is SQVTM, CDR2 ANQGSEA. Trimming removed 4 bases at V and 0 bases at J, with 16 bases between. CDR3 length: 15 residues. Once RNA had been extracted, it was reverse transcribed into cDNA to act as the sequencing template. TCRdb's copy holds only in-frame clones and misses some; the assay was immunoSEQ multiplex PCR. The sample records roughly 140,000 clones, approximately 49% being singletons. V is TRBV29-1 and J is TRBJ2-7, with D perhaps assigned TRBD1 or TRBD2 (5 bases each). The input for sequencing was CD4+ T cells sorted from blood, taken at week 0. This receptor was obtained from a human donor with alopecia areata. For the CDR3, the DNA is TGCAGCGTTGTGGGGCTAGCAATCGCCTCCTACGAGCAGTACTTC. It translates to CSVVGLAIASYEQYF.